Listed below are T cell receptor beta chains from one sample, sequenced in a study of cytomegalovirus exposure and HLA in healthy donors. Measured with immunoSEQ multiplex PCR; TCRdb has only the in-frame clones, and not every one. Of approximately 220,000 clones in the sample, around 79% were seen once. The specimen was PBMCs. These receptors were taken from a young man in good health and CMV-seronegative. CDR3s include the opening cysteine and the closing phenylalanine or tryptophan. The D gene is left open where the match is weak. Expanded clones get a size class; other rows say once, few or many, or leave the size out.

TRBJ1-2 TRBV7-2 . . CASSPGDGANYGYTF TGTGCCAGCAGCCCGGGGGACGGAGCTAACTATGGCTACACCTTC
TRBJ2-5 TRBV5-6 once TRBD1 CASSLGDRVQYF TGTGCCAGCAGCTTGGGGGACAGGGTACAGTACTTC
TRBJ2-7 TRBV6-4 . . CARVGIGEQYF TGTGCCAGGGTCGGGATTGGGGAGCAGTACTTC
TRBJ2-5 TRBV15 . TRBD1 CATSRDTGTGREQYF TGTGCCACCAGCAGAGATACCGGGACAGGGCGTGAGCAGTACTTC
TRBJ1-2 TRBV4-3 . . CASSQDSPGLNGYTF TGCGCCAGCAGCCAAGATAGTCCGGGTTTAAATGGCTACACCTTC
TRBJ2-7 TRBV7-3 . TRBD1 CSSSPAGTADSYEQYF TGTTCCAGCAGCCCGGCCGGGACAGCGGATTCCTACGAGCAGTACTTC
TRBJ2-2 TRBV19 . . CASSNPGVGTGELFF TGTGCCAGTAGTAATCCAGGGGTCGGGACCGGGGAGCTGTTTTTT
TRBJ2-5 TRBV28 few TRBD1 CASSSHSQGEETQYF TGTGCCAGCAGTTCGCACTCACAGGGGGAGGAGACCCAGTACTTC
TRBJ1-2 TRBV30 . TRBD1 CAWMRLQGAGSGYTF TGTGCCTGGATGCGACTTCAGGGGGCCGGCAGTGGCTACACCTTC
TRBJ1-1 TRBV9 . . CASSVGGITEAFF TGTGCCAGCAGCGTAGGAGGGATCACTGAAGCTTTCTTT
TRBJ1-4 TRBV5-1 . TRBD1 CASSPDRANEKLFF TGCGCCAGCAGCCCGGACAGGGCAAATGAAAAACTGTTTTTT
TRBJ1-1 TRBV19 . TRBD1 CASRPNLQGAGNTEAFF TGTGCCAGTAGACCGAATTTACAGGGGGCTGGAAACACTGAAGCTTTCTTT
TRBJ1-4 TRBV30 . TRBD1 CAWNPSQFTGASPVEKLFF TGTGCCTGGAATCCCTCGCAATTTACAGGGGCCTCGCCGGTGGAAAAACTGTTTTTT
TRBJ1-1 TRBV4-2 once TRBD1 CASSFGQGLNTEAFF TGTGCCAGCAGCTTCGGACAGGGACTGAACACTGAAGCTTTCTTT
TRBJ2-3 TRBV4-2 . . CASSSGAASSTDTQYF TGTGCCAGCAGCTCAGGGGCGGCGTCTAGCACAGATACGCAGTATTTT
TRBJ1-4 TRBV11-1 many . CASSPEGFTNEKLFF TGTGCCAGCAGCCCGGAGGGGTTTACTAATGAAAAACTGTTTTTT
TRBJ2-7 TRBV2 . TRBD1 CASRVQGSLSYEQYF TGTGCCAGCAGGGTACAGGGGTCTCTCTCCTACGAGCAGTACTTC
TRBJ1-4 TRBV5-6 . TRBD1 CASSLWLTGGHEKLFF TGTGCCAGCAGCTTGTGGTTAACAGGGGGCCATGAAAAACTGTTTTTT
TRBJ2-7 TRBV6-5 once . CASSYSGQIYEQYF TGTGCCAGCAGTTACAGCGGACAGATCTACGAGCAGTACTTC
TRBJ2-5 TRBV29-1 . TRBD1 CSVPDRGETQYF TGCAGCGTGCCGGACAGGGGAGAGACCCAGTACTTC
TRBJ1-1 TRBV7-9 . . CASSQRELTAFF TGTGCCAGCAGCCAAAGGGAGTTGACGGCTTTCTTT
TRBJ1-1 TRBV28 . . CASSETRPNTEAFF TGTGCCAGCAGCGAGACACGGCCTAACACTGAAGCTTTCTTT
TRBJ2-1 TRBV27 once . CASSLRTSLMEQFF TGTGCCAGCAGTTTACGGACATCGTTAATGGAGCAGTTCTTC
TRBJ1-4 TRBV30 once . CAWSLEEKLFF TGTGCCTGGAGTCTGGAGGAAAAACTGTTTTTT
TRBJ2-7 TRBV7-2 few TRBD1 CASSPGTALSYEQYF TGTGCCAGCAGCCCAGGGACAGCTCTCTCCTACGAGCAGTACTTC
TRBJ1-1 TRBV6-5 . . CASSYRGRNTEAFF TGTGCCAGCAGTTACCGGGGGAGGAACACTGAAGCTTTCTTT
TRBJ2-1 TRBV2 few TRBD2 CASSLGTTHGNEQFF TGTGCCAGCTCTCTCGGGACTACCCACGGGAATGAGCAGTTCTTC
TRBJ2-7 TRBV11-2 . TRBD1 CASSLVAPRGTGVGYEQYF TGTGCCAGCAGCTTAGTTGCGCCACGCGGGACAGGGGTTGGCTACGAGCAGTACTTC
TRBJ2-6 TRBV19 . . CASTGGARHSSGANVLTF TGTGCCAGTACCGGGGGAGCCCGCCATAGCTCTGGGGCCAACGTCCTGACTTTC
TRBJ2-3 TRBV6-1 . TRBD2 CASLSGGLVDTQYF TGTGCCAGCCTTAGCGGGGGGCTGGTAGATACGCAGTATTTT
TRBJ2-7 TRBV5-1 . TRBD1 CASSPDPGTGIYEQYF TGCGCCAGCAGTCCAGACCCCGGGACAGGGATCTACGAGCAGTACTTC
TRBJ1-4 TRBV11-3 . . CAVQGEGEKLFF TGTGCCGTACAGGGTGAAGGTGAAAAACTGTTTTTT
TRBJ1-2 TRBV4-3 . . CASSQDWTKWHYGYTF TGCGCCAGCAGCCAAGATTGGACTAAATGGCACTATGGCTACACCTTC
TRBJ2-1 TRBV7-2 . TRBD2 CASSLVGTSHEQFF TGTGCCAGCAGCTTGGTCGGGACTAGTCATGAGCAGTTCTTC
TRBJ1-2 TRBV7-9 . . CASSLAPAGSNYGYTF TGTGCCAGCAGCTTAGCCCCGGCAGGTTCTAACTATGGCTACACCTTC
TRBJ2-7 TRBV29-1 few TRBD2 CSVEPAGGGEQYF TGCAGCGTCGAACCAGCGGGAGGGGGCGAGCAGTACTTC
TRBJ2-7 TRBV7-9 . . CASTDEQVAYEQYF TGTGCCAGCACGGATGAACAGGTCGCCTACGAGCAGTACTTC
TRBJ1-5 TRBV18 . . CASSPEQASQPQHF TGTGCCAGCTCACCCGAACAGGCCAGTCAGCCCCAGCATTTT
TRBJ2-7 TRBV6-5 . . CASSPHGQIGEQYF TGTGCCAGCAGCCCCCACGGACAGATTGGCGAGCAGTACTTC
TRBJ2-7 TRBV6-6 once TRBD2 CASTGLADSYEQYF TGTGCCAGCACGGGACTAGCGGACTCCTACGAGCAGTACTTC
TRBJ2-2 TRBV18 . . CASSRTGTGELFF TGTGCCAGCTCACGTACGGGCACCGGGGAGCTGTTTTTT
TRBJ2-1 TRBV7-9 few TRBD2 CASSLQTSGGAAFF TGTGCCAGCAGCCTACAAACTAGCGGGGGGGCAGCGTTCTTC
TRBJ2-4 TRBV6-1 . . CASSELTKTGDIQYF TGTGCCAGCAGTGAATTAACCAAAACGGGAGACATTCAGTACTTC
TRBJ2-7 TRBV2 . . CASSEVLSSYEQYF TGTGCCAGCAGTGAAGTGCTAAGCTCCTACGAGCAGTACTTC
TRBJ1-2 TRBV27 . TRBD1 CASSSHNWDREYYGYTF TGTGCCAGCAGCTCGCATAACTGGGACAGGGAGTACTATGGCTACACCTTC
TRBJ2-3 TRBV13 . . CASSLASTDTQYF TGTGCCAGCAGCTTAGCTAGCACAGATACGCAGTATTTT
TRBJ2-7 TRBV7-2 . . CASSFNLAGEQYF TGTGCCAGCAGCTTTAACCTGGCGGGCGAGCAGTACTTC
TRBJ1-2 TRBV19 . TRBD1 CASSINQGATNYGYTF TGTGCCAGTAGTATTAATCAGGGGGCGACTAACTATGGCTACACCTTC
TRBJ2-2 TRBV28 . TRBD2 CASRPAGGPNTGELFF TGTGCCAGCAGGCCAGCGGGAGGGCCGAACACCGGGGAGCTGTTTTTT
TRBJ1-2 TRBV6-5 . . CASRIRDSIDGYTF TGTGCCAGCAGGATTCGTGACAGCATTGATGGCTACACCTTC
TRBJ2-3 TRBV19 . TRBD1 CASTSMGGTGVTDTQYF TGTGCCAGTACATCAATGGGCGGGACAGGGGTTACAGATACGCAGTATTTT
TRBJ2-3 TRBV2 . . CASSAQSTDTQYF TGTGCCAGCAGTGCTCAGAGCACAGATACGCAGTATTTT
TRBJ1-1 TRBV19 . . CASSIQGTEAFF TGTGCCAGTAGTATACAGGGAACTGAAGCTTTCTTT
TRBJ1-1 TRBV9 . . CASSVVWGGTPNTEAFF TGTGCCAGCAGCGTAGTTTGGGGGGGGACACCGAACACTGAAGCTTTCTTT